The 21 T cell receptor beta chains below were found in one sample sequenced in a study of somatic mutations in cytotoxic T cells in rheumatoid arthritis. Profiling relied on immunoSEQ multiplex PCR, and the TCRdb table lists in-frame clones only, not all of them. Among over 15,000 clones listed, approximately 75% were seen once. The sequenced sample consisted of CD8+ T cells sorted from blood. Receptor source: an adult with rheumatoid arthritis.

V is TRBV4-2 and J is TRBJ2-5, with 16 bases lining up with TRBD2. Germline V gene data show CDR1 as LGHNA and CDR2 as YNFKEQ. V gave up 3 bases and J gave up 2 bases; unmatched junction bases: 6. The length of the CDR3 is 18 residues. CDR3 protein: CASSQSPGLAGGQETQYF. CDR3 coding DNA: TGTGCCAGCAGCCAGTCACCGGGACTAGCGGGGGGGCAAGAGACCCAGTACTTC.

The genes are TRBV7-2 and TRBJ1-2; TRBD1 is a possible D gene (5 bases). Trimming took 2 bases from V and 0 from J, leaving 13 bases between them. The CDR3 is 16 residues long. The germline V gene encodes CDR1 SGHTA and CDR2 FQGNSA. CDR3 protein: CASSLWLDSSNYGYTF. CDR3 bases: TGTGCCAGCAGCTTATGGTTAGACAGCTCTAACTATGGCTACACCTTC.

The chain carries TRBV15 and TRBJ2-7; 8 bases agree with TRBD1. The CDR3 extends over 16 amino acids. Germline loops: CDR1 LNHNV, CDR2 YYDKDF (reference sequence). V shed 0 bases and J 2 bases; nucleotides not matched to a gene: 6. The CDR3 spells CATSRESGTGTYEQYF. DNA for the CDR3: TGTGCCACCAGCAGAGAGTCCGGGACAGGAACCTACGAGCAGTACTTC. Variable domain in full (rest from reference TRBV15 and TRBJ2-7): DAMVIQNPRYQVTQFGKPVTLSCSQTLNHNVMYWYQQKSSQAPKLLFHYYDKDFNNEADTPDNFQSRRPNTSFCFLDIRSPGLGDTAMYLCATSRESGTGTYEQYFGPGTRLTVT.

J is TRBJ2-1 and V is TRBV29-1; D is possibly TRBD2 (5 bases). The V end was cut by 3 bases, the J end by 3 bases, with 9 bases between. Germline values: CDR1 SQVTM, CDR2 ANQGSEA. The CDR3 runs to 13 residues. The CDR3 DNA sequence: TGCAGCGTTGATAAGCGGATCTACAATGAGCAGTTCTTC. Encoded protein: CSVDKRIYNEQFF.

The gene calls are TRBV6-1 and TRBJ2-1; D not certain. V gave up 7 bases and J gave up 0 bases, with 7 bases separating them. The length of the CDR3 is 13 residues. Looked up from germline, CDR1 is MNHNS and CDR2 is SASEGT. Written as DNA, the CDR3 is TGTGCCAGCACCCTGAGCTCCTACAATGAGCAGTTCTTC. This encodes CASTLSSYNEQFF.

The rearrangement uses TRBV9 and TRBJ2-1; D remains ambiguous. This CDR3 is 13 amino acids long. V lost 0 bases and J 9 bases, leaving 10 bases between the germline ends. Germline assignment: CDR1 SGDLS and CDR2 YYNGEE. CDR3 protein: CASSVGEWSEQFF. The CDR3 nucleotides read TGTGCCAGCAGCGTAGGAGAGTGGTCTGAGCAGTTCTTC.

V is TRBV7-3 and J is TRBJ2-3, with D possibly being TRBD2 (5 bases). Trimming took 1 base from V and 0 from J, leaving 26 bases between them. In germline, CDR1 is SGHTA, CDR2 FQGTGA. This CDR3 contains 21 residues. The CDR3 region has the DNA TGTGCCAGCAGCTTAAGGGGTCCCTCCCCCGGGTTAGCGCTTAGCACAGATACGCAGTATTTT. It yields the protein CASSLRGPSPGLALSTDTQYF.

The V and J genes are TRBV6-1 and TRBJ1-2, with 7 bases fitting TRBD1. V trimming: 5 bases; J trimming: 1 base; junction bases outside the gene matches: 4. The germline V gene encodes CDR1 MNHNS and CDR2 SASEGT. This CDR3 is built from 14 residues. The CDR3 here is CASSTTGSNYGYTF. DNA of the CDR3: TGTGCCAGCAGTACGACAGGGAGTAACTATGGCTACACCTTC.

V is TRBV9 and J is TRBJ2-3; maybe TRBD2 (6 bases). V lost 0 bases and J 1 base, leaving 12 bases between the germline ends. Germline-derived CDR1 and CDR2 are SGDLS and YYNGEE. CDR3 length: 16 amino acids. The CDR3 region is CASSVASGVRTDTQYF. CDR3 coding DNA: TGTGCCAGCAGCGTAGCGTCGGGGGTTCGCACAGATACGCAGTATTTT.

The chain carries TRBV7-9 and TRBJ2-7; D may be TRBD1 (5 bases). CDR1 is SEHNR, CDR2 FQNEAQ, per germline (reference sequence). There are 15 residues in the CDR3. V lost 4 bases and J lost 5, with 18 bases in between. In DNA, the CDR3 is TGTGCCAGCAGCTCCGTACAGGTGTCCGGCGACGAGCAGTACTTC. Protein: CASSSVQVSGDEQYF. Full variable domain (remainder filled in from reference TRBV7-9 and TRBJ2-7): DTGVSQNPRHKITKRGQNVTFRCDPISEHNRLYWYRQTLGQGPEFLTYFQNEAQLEKSRLLSDRFSAERPKGSFSTLEIQRTEQGDSAMYLCASSSVQVSGDEQYFGPGTRLTVT.

The chain combines TRBV6-5 with TRBJ2-7; TRBD2 is a possible D gene (6 bases). The germline V gene encodes CDR1 MNHEY and CDR2 SVGAGI. V lost 0 bases and J lost 6, with 12 bases in between. The CDR3 spans 14 residues. Written as DNA, the CDR3 is TGTGCCAGCAGTTACTCGAAGAGTAGCGGCGAGCAGTACTTC. Its translation is CASSYSKSSGEQYF.

This clone was detected once. This chain links TRBV29-1 with TRBJ2-3, with 8 bases that match TRBD1. V dropped 0 bases and J dropped 4; count of bases not matched to a gene: 0. In germline, CDR1 is SQVTM, CDR2 ANQGSEA. The CDR3 totals 13 residues. CDR3 protein: CSVEDRGPDTQYF. CDR3 in DNA: TGCAGCGTTGAAGACAGGGGGCCAGATACGCAGTATTTT.

CDR3 residues: CASSPTSIYEQFF. CDR3 DNA: TGTGCCAGCAGTCCGACTAGCATCTATGAGCAGTTCTTC. This sequence joins TRBV28 and TRBJ2-1, with 7 bases that match TRBD2. Germline V gene lookup returns CDR1 MDHEN and CDR2 SYDVKM. The ends lost 5 bases at V and 8 bases at J; junction bases unmatched: 6. The CDR3 extends over 13 amino acids. The variable domain in full, with the rest retrieved from reference TRBV28 and TRBJ2-1, is DVKVTQSSRYLVKRTGEKVFLECVQDMDHENMFWYRQDPGLGLRLIYFSYDVKMKEKGDIPEGYSVSREKKERFSLILESASTNQTSMYLCASSPTSIYEQFFGPGTRLTVL.

By its share, this clone is medium-sized (0.01 to 0.1%). This chain joins TRBV2 and TRBJ2-3, with D possibly matching TRBD2 (7 bases). V dropped 2 bases and J dropped 2 bases, with 11 bases sitting between them. The CDR3 is made up of 15 amino acids. CDR1 and CDR2 (germline): SNHLY, FYNNEI. CDR3 in DNA: TGTGCCAGCAGTGAATCGGCGGGGGCCACAGATACGCAGTATTTT. This sequence encodes CASSESAGATDTQYF.

Worth noting for this clone: Germline and junction disagree at one end, which may indicate a read error. The V gene is TRBV13, the J gene TRBJ2-3; TRBD2 might be the D (5 bases). CDR3 length equals 16 residues. CDR1 is PRHDT and CDR2 is FYEKMQ in the germline V gene (reference sequence). The CDR3 sequence: CASSLGLTGSTDTQYF. The CDR3 bases are TGTGCCAGCAGCCTAGGACTGACTGGTAGCACAGATACGCAGTATTTT. The full variable domain, completed using reference TRBV13 and TRBJ2-3, is AAGVIQSPRHLIKEKRETATLKCYPIPRHDTVYWYQQGPGQDPQFLISFYEKMQSDKGSIPDRFSAQQFSDYHSELNMSSLELGDSALYFCASSLGLTGSTDTQYFGPGTRLTVL.

The V call is TRBV6-5, the J call TRBJ2-7, with no clear D. The CDR3 consists of 14 residues. Germline-derived CDR1 and CDR2 are MNHEY and SVGAGI. Trimming took off 3 bases at V and 1 base at J, with 10 bases between the two ends. CDR3 coding DNA: TGTGCCAGCAGTTATTCGGGCAGATCCTACGAGCAGTACTTC. The encoded protein is CASSYSGRSYEQYF.

The rearrangement links TRBV4-3 to TRBJ2-1, with a possible D match to TRBD2 (5 bases). This CDR3 has 13 amino acids. Germline CDR1 LGHNA, CDR2 YSLEER. Trimming took 0 bases from V and 13 from J, leaving 13 bases between them. Here the CDR3 reads CASSQDGGFRQFF. Here the CDR3 DNA reads TGCGCCAGCAGCCAAGATGGAGGTTTTCGACAGTTCTTC.

The J gene is TRBJ2-3, the V gene TRBV27; D may be TRBD1 (5 bases). V lost 6 bases and J 5 bases, leaving 6 bases between the germline ends. Per germline, CDR1 MNHEY and CDR2 SMNVEV (reference sequence). The CDR3 is made up of 11 amino acids. CDR3 amino acids: CASRQGDTQYF. In nucleotides, the CDR3 is TGTGCCAGCAGGCAGGGAGATACGCAGTATTTT.

This clone showed up just once. The V call is TRBV6-1, the J call TRBJ2-3; D possibly corresponds to TRBD2 (6 bases). V dropped 7 bases and J dropped 5 bases, with 13 bases sitting between them. The CDR3 totals 13 residues. Germline V CDR1 and CDR2: MNHNS, SASEGT. The CDR3 region has the DNA TGTGCCAGCAATACGGGAGATGTAGATACGCAGTATTTT. Amino acids: CASNTGDVDTQYF.

This clone was seen a few times. The V gene is TRBV6-4, the J gene TRBJ1-1; D is ambiguous. CDR3 size: 13 residues. Trimming pared 0 bases from V and 1 base from J, leaving 3 bases between. Per the germline V gene, CDR1 is MRHNA and CDR2 is SNTAGT. The CDR3 DNA is TGTGCCAGCAGTGACTCAGGGAACACTGAAGCTTTCTTT. This sequence encodes CASSDSGNTEAFF.

The V and J genes are TRBV5-6 and TRBJ2-1; tentatively, D is TRBD1 (6 bases). This CDR3 contains 14 residues. Germline values: CDR1 SGHDT, CDR2 YYEEEE. Trimming took 2 bases from V and 10 from J, leaving 16 bases between them. CDR3 sequence reads: CASSLVPAGEEQFF. The CDR3 DNA reads as TGTGCCAGCAGCTTAGTTCCCGCAGGGGAGGAGCAGTTCTTC.